Listed here are 17 T cell receptor beta chains from one sample, sequenced in a study of blood T cell repertoires in COVID-19. Using immunoSEQ multiplex PCR, the repertoire was profiled, and TCRdb retains in-frame clones only, with some absent. The data show roughly 240,000 clones, about 91% seen once. The sequenced material came from PBMCs or T cells enriched from blood (not recorded which). The receptors were gathered from a woman in her thirties with acute COVID-19.

This clone turned up a few times. V gene TRBV18 combines with J gene TRBJ1-1, with TRBD1 matching 7 bases. Germline-derived CDR1 and CDR2 are KGHSH and LQKENI. The CDR3 length is 14 residues. Trimming cost V 6 bases and J 3 bases; bases outside gene matches: 7. CDR3 nucleotides: TGTGCCAGCTCCGTGGACAGGCTGGACACTGAAGCTTTCTTT. It specifies CASSVDRLDTEAFF.

This clone was recorded only once. This chain joins TRBV2 and TRBJ1-5; D remains unclear. Trimming stripped 4 bases from V and 2 bases from J, with 9 bases between. CDR3 size: 14 residues. The germline V gene encodes CDR1 SNHLY and CDR2 FYNNEI. The CDR3 protein is CASSAEQRNQPQHF. As DNA, the CDR3 is TGTGCCAGCAGTGCGGAACAGCGCAATCAGCCCCAGCATTTT.

This sequence joins TRBV5-1 and TRBJ1-2, with D perhaps matching TRBD1 (5 bases). This CDR3 is 15 amino acids long. The V end was cut by 0 bases, the J end by 0 bases, with 9 bases between. Germline lookup yields CDR1 SGHRS and CDR2 YFSETQ. The CDR3 sequence is CASSLAKGANYGYTF. Here the CDR3 DNA reads TGCGCCAGCAGCTTGGCCAAAGGGGCTAACTATGGCTACACCTTC.

The V gene is TRBV2, the J gene TRBJ2-1; D perhaps matches TRBD1 (6 bases). Germline CDR1 SNHLY, CDR2 FYNNEI. The CDR3 runs to 13 residues. Trimming removed 7 bases from V and 5 bases from J, with 12 bases in between. The CDR3 sequence is CASIPDSHNEQFF. The CDR3 coding sequence is TGTGCCAGCATCCCGGACAGTCACAATGAGCAGTTCTTC.

This chain links TRBV18 with TRBJ1-3, with D unclear. The V end lost 3 bases, the J end lost 1 base, and 7 bases lay between the germline ends. Germline V gene data show CDR1 as KGHSH and CDR2 as LQKENI. CDR3 length equals 14 residues. The CDR3 bases are TGTGCCAGCTCACCTACGGAGTCTGGAAACACCATATATTTT. Residues: CASSPTESGNTIYF. Drawing the rest from reference TRBV18 and TRBJ1-3, the complete variable domain is NAGVMQNPRHLVRRRGQEARLRCSPMKGHSHVYWYRQLPEEGLKFMVYLQKENIIDESGMPKERFSAEFPKEGPSILRIQQVVRGDSAAYFCASSPTESGNTIYFGEGSWLTVV.

The CDR3 reads CASRLRGRNTIYF. The DNA for the CDR3 is TGTGCCAGCAGGCTCAGGGGGCGAAACACCATATATTTT. The rearrangement joins TRBV12-3 or TRBV12-4 to TRBJ1-3; 8 nucleotides agree with TRBD1. V dropped 6 bases and J dropped 5; count of bases not matched to a gene: 3. The CDR3 contains 13 residues.

The chain joins TRBV10-3 to TRBJ1-1; D is possibly TRBD1 (5 bases). Germline V CDR1 and CDR2: ENHRY, SYGVKD. This CDR3 spans 14 amino acids. V gave up 0 bases and J gave up 2 bases, with 7 bases separating them. CDR3 DNA sequence: TGTGCCATCAGTGAGTCAACAGGCAACACTGAAGCTTTCTTT. Protein product: CAISESTGNTEAFF.

Details on this clone: The sample holds other DNA sequences that translate to the same CDR3. The V call is TRBV5-1, the J call TRBJ1-2; D is perhaps TRBD1 (5 bases). CDR1 SGHRS and CDR2 YFSETQ come from the germline V gene. Trimming removed 0 bases from V and 7 bases from J, with 7 bases in between. This CDR3 has 12 amino acids. The CDR3 here is CASSLGQGGYTF. In DNA form, the CDR3 reads TGCGCCAGCAGCTTGGGGCAGGGTGGCTACACCTTC.

The chain uses TRBV19 and TRBJ1-2; D is uncertain. This CDR3 has 12 amino acids. The germline V gene has CDR1 LNHDA and CDR2 SQIVND (reference sequence). Trimming left V 3 bases short and J 7 bases short, with 9 bases between. The CDR3 sequence is CASSIDRGGYTF. The CDR3 nucleotides are TGTGCCAGTAGTATTGACCGCGGTGGCTACACCTTC.

DNA for the CDR3: TGTGCCATCAGAACGAACCCTAAGAATGAGCAGTTCTTC. Translated, it gives CAIRTNPKNEQFF. The V gene is TRBV10-3, the J gene TRBJ2-1; D remains ambiguous. CDR1 is ENHRY, CDR2 SYGVKD, per germline. This CDR3 has 13 amino acids. The V gene lost 6 bases and the J gene lost 7 bases, with 13 bases spanning the gap.

This clone has a handful of counts. The chain is built from TRBV15 and TRBJ2-7; D is unresolved. The germline V and J ends were trimmed by 0 bases and 4 bases, with 13 bases remaining between them. Germline CDR1 LNHNV, CDR2 YYDKDF (reference sequence). The CDR3 is made up of 15 amino acids. CDR3 in DNA: TGTGCCACCAGCAGAGATCTAGGAAGGTTTTACGAGCAGTACTTC. This encodes CATSRDLGRFYEQYF.

CDR3 sequence (DNA): TGTGCCAGCAGTCTCCAAAGGGGGCTCTCCAATCAGCCCCAGCATTTT. Protein sequence: CASSLQRGLSNQPQHF. The rearrangement joins TRBV5-6 to TRBJ1-5, with 7 bases that match TRBD1. After removal of 5 bases from V and 3 bases from J, the junction contained 11 bases not matched to a gene. CDR3 length equals 16 residues. CDR1 SGHDT and CDR2 YYEEEE come from the germline V gene.

The V gene is TRBV25-1, the J gene TRBJ1-2; D is unresolved. Trimming took off 4 bases at V and 5 bases at J, with 20 bases between the two ends. Germline CDR1 reads MGHDK; CDR2 reads SYGVNS. The CDR3 consists of 16 residues. For the CDR3, the DNA is TGTGCCAGCAGTGGGGCTGATGCAGCTTCACCTTATGGCTACACCTTC. It codes for CASSGADAASPYGYTF.

The rearrangement uses TRBV27 and TRBJ1-1, with 10 bases identical to TRBD1. Unmatched junction bases numbered 3, after V lost 1 base and J lost 1 base. Germline V gene lookup returns CDR1 MNHEY and CDR2 SMNVEV (reference sequence). CDR3 size: 16 residues. CDR3 sequence reads: CASSLYRDRGNTEAFF. The CDR3 nucleotides are TGTGCCAGCAGTTTATACCGGGACAGGGGGAACACTGAAGCTTTCTTT.

The rearrangement uses TRBV16 and TRBJ2-5, with D unresolved. The germline V gene has CDR1 KGHSY and CDR2 FQNENV. The CDR3 covers 13 residues. Trimming cost V 6 bases and J 7 bases, with 15 bases left between them. The CDR3 spells CASSLVGEGTQYF. The CDR3 coding sequence is TGTGCCAGCAGTCTGGTGGGCGAAGGGACCCAGTACTTC.

V usage is TRBV7-2 and J usage is TRBJ2-5; weak D call: TRBD1 (6 bases). CDR1 SGHTA and CDR2 FQGNSA come from the germline V gene. V was shortened by 4 bases and J by 3 bases, with 12 bases between the two germline ends. The CDR3 is 14 amino acids. In nucleotides, the CDR3 is TGTGCCAGCAGCTACAGGGCGCTGGAAGAGACCCAGTACTTC. It codes for CASSYRALEETQYF.

The V and J genes are TRBV4-3 and TRBJ1-4, with TRBD1 matching 9 bases. CDR1 and CDR2 (germline): LGHNA, YSLEER. With 0 bases clipped from V and 8 bases from J, the junction kept 7 bases outside the gene matches. The CDR3 is 16 amino acids. For the CDR3, the DNA is TGCGCCAGCAGCCAAGATCAGGACAGGGGTAACGAAAAACTGTTTTTT. It is translated as CASSQDQDRGNEKLFF.